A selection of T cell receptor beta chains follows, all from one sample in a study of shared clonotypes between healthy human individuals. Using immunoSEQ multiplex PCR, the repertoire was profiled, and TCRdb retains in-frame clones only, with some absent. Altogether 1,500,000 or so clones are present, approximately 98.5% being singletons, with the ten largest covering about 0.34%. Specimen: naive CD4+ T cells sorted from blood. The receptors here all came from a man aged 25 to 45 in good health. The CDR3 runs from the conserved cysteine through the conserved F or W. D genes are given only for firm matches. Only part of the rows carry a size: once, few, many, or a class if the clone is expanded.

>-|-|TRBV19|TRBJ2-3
TGTGCCAGTAGCCCCTTGCGTCAGAGCACAGATACGCAGTATTTT
CASSPLRQSTDTQYF
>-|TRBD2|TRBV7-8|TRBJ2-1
TGTGCCAGCAGCTCAACTCGAGGGACTAGCGGAAGGTACAATGAGCAGTTCTTC
CASSSTRGTSGRYNEQFF
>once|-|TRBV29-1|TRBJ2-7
TGCAGCGTGACCGGAGTTAACTACGAGCAGTACTTC
CSVTGVNYEQYF
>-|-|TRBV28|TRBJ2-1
TGTGCCAGCAGGTCGCGACAGGGAGGGAACAATGAGCAGTTCTTC
CASRSRQGGNNEQFF
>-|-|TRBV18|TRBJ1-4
TGTGCCAGCTCAGAGGCAACTAATGAAAAACTGTTTTTT
CASSEATNEKLFF
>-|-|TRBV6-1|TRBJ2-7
TGTGCCAGCAGTGAACAAGAGAACCAGGGAAGCTCCTACGAGCAGTACTTC
CASSEQENQGSSYEQYF
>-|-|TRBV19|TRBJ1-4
TGTGCCAGTAGTATAGCTGAAAAACTGTTTTTT
CASSIAEKLFF
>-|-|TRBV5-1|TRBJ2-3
TGCGCCAGCAGCTTGGACTCTCGTGCTTCGGGAGGCACAGATACGCAGTATTTT
CASSLDSRASGGTDTQYF
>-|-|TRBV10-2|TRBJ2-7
TGCGCCAGCAGTGACAGGGTCCGAATTGAGCACGAGCAGTACTTC
CASSDRVRIEHEQYF
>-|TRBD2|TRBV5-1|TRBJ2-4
TGCGCCAGCAGCCGATGGACTAGCGGGAATGACATTCAGTACTTC
CASSRWTSGNDIQYF
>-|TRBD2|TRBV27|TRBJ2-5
TGTGCCAGCAGTTTTCGGGGGAGGGCCACTAAAGAGACCCAGTACTTC
CASSFRGRATKETQYF
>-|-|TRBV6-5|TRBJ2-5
TGTGCCAGCAGTTACGACGGGCAGGGTAAAGAGACCCAGTACTTC
CASSYDGQGKETQYF
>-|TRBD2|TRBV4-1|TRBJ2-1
TGCGCCAGCAGCACTGGGACTAGCGGTTACAATGAGCAGTTCTTC
CASSTGTSGYNEQFF
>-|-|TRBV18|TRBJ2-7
TGTGCCAGCTCACTGGGGCAGACCTACGAGCAGTACTTC
CASSLGQTYEQYF
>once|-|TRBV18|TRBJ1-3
TGTGCCAGCTCACCTTTACCGGTGGAGGGATTAACTGGAAACACCATATATTTT
CASSPLPVEGLTGNTIYF
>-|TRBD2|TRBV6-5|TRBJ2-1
TGTGCCAGCACTTTACTAGCGGGAGGTGTTGAGCAGTTCTTC
CASTLLAGGVEQFF
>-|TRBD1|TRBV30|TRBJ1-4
TGTGCCTGGAGTGTAGCAGGGGGCCGGGTTAATGAAAAACTGTTTTTT
CAWSVAGGRVNEKLFF
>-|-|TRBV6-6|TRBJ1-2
TGTGCCAGCACCTCTTGGGGGGTTGGGGGCTACACCTTC
CASTSWGVGGYTF
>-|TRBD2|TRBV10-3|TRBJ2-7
TGTGCCATCAGTGAGTCGACTGGACTAGCGGGACCCGGGCACGAGCAGTACTTC
CAISESTGLAGPGHEQYF
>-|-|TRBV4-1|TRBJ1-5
TGCGCCAGCAGCCAAAAGATCGTTCGTCTGGGCAATCAGCCCCAGCATTTT
CASSQKIVRLGNQPQHF
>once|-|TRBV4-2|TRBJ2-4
TGTGCCAGCAGCCAAGTGTGGACAGCACGGGAGAGGAACATTCAGTACTTC
CASSQVWTARERNIQYF
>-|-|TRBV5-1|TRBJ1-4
TGCGCCAGCAGCTTCACAGGGACTAATGAAAAACTGTTTTTT
CASSFTGTNEKLFF
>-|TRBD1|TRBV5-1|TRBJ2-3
TGCGCCAGCAGTCCGACAGGGTGGATCGATACGCAGTATTTT
CASSPTGWIDTQYF
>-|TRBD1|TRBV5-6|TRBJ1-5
TGTGCCAGCAGCTCCGTTAGGACAGGGGGAAGCAATCAGCCCCAGCATTTT
CASSSVRTGGSNQPQHF
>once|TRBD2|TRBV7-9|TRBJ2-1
TGTGCCAGCAGCCCACTAGGACTAGTAGACAATGAGCAGTTCTTC
CASSPLGLVDNEQFF
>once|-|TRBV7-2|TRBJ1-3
TGTGCCAGCAGCCAAGGGACCACCCGGCCCATATATTTT
CASSQGTTRPIYF
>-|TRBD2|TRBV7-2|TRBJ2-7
TGTGCCAGCAGCTACACTAGCGGAACCTACGAGCAGTACTTC
CASSYTSGTYEQYF
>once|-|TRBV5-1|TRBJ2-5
TGCGCCAGCACCAACCGGGACAACCAAGAGACCCAGTACTTC
CASTNRDNQETQYF
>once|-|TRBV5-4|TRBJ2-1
TGTGCCAGCGACGGACCATCCTACAATGAGCAGTTCTTC
CASDGPSYNEQFF
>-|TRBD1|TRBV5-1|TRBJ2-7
TGCGCCAGCAGCTTGGGCAACCCGGGACAGGGCGACGAGCAGTACTTC
CASSLGNPGQGDEQYF
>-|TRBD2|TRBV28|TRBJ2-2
TGTGCCAGCAGTTTGGAGGGACTAGTCACCGGGGAGCTGTTTTTT
CASSLEGLVTGELFF
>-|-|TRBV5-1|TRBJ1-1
TGCGCCAGCCGGATTGTGGGTCCAATGAACACTGAAGCTTTCTTT
CASRIVGPMNTEAFF
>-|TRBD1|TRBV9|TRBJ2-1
TGTGCCAGCAGCGTAGCTCTATTTCGGGGACAGGGGGCTTTCGATGAGCAGTTCTTC
CASSVALFRGQGAFDEQFF
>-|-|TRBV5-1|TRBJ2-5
TGCGCCAGCAGCTACAGGGTCCAAGAGACCCAGTACTTC
CASSYRVQETQYF
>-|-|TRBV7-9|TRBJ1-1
TGTGCCAGCAGCTTAGGCAGCCAGAGAAACACTGAAGCTTTCTTT
CASSLGSQRNTEAFF
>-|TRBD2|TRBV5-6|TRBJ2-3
TGTGCCAGCAGCCCCCTAGCGGGAGGGTCGACTAGCACAGATACGCAGTATTTT
CASSPLAGGSTSTDTQYF
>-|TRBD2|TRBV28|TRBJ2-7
TGTGCCAGCAGTTTGTTACTCAGCGGGAATGGTGACCGTACGTCCTACGAGCAGTACTTC
CASSLLLSGNGDRTSYEQYF
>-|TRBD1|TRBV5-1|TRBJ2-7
TGCGCCAGCAGCAGCGACAGGGGATTTAACGAGCAGTACTTC
CASSSDRGFNEQYF
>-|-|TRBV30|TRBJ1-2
TGTGCCTGGAGTGTAATAAATCGCTATGGCTACACCTTC
CAWSVINRYGYTF
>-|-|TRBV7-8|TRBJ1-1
TGTGCCAGCAGCTTAGTATTTGTGGGACTGAGGAACACTGAAGCTTTCTTT
CASSLVFVGLRNTEAFF
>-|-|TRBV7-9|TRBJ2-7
TGTGCCAGCAGTTCACAGGGCTACGAGCAGTACTTC
CASSSQGYEQYF
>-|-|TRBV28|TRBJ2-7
TGTGCCAGCAGTCCGCAGCTACGGTGGGGGGAAACAACCTACGAGCAGTACTTC
CASSPQLRWGETTYEQYF
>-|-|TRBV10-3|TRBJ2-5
TGTGCCATCAGTGAGGCCCGGACAGCTCAAGAGACCCAGTACTTC
CAISEARTAQETQYF
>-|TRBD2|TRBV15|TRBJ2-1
TGTGCCACCAGCCTCGGGACTAGCATCGATGAGCAGTTCTTC
CATSLGTSIDEQFF
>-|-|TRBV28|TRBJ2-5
TGTGCCAGCAAGGGCAGGTCGGTCGTGGAGACCCAGTACTTC
CASKGRSVVETQYF
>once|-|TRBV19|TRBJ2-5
TGTGCCAGTAGTCCTACTGGAGCGGAGACCCAGTACTTC
CASSPTGAETQYF
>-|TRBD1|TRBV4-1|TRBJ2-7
TGCGCCAGCAGCCGATCGGACAGGGCCGATGTCTACGAGCAGTACTTC
CASSRSDRADVYEQYF
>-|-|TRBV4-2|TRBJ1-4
TGTGCCAGCAGCCAAGGGTCGGGCCAGTTTAATGAAAAACTGTTTTTT
CASSQGSGQFNEKLFF
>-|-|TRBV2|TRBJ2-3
TGTGCCAGCAGTGAAGCGGGGACAGATACGCAGTATTTT
CASSEAGTDTQYF
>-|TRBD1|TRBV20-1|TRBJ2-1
TGCAGTGGACAGGGCAATGAGCAGTTCTTC
CSGQGNEQFF
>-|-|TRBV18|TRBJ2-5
TGTGCCAGCTCTCCGACTCGGGGTGAGGGAGAGACCCAGTACTTC
CASSPTRGEGETQYF
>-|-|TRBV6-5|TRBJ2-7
TGTGCCAGCAGTTACGTTGGACACCAAAGATCCTACGAGCAGTACTTC
CASSYVGHQRSYEQYF
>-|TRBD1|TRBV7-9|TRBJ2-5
TGTGCCAGCAGCTTAATAGGGGACAGGGAAGAGACCCAGTACTTC
CASSLIGDREETQYF
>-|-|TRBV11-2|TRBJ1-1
TGTGCCAGCAGCCCCAGGGCCACTGAAGCTTTCTTT
CASSPRATEAFF
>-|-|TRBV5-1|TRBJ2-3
TGCGCCAGCAGCAAACTCGGGATGGGTGGCACCAGCACAGATACGCAGTATTTT
CASSKLGMGGTSTDTQYF
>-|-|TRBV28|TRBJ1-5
TGTGCCAGCAGTTTATTCTCAGCAGGGTGGGGTCAGCCCCAGCATTTT
CASSLFSAGWGQPQHF
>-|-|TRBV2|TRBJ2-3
TGTGCCAGCAGTGAAGCGCGACGGGATACGCAGTATTTT
CASSEARRDTQYF